The source of this TCR beta chain is a study of blood T cell repertoires in COVID-19. Clones were read by immunoSEQ multiplex PCR, and TCRdb kept only the in-frame ones, dropping some. The data show 65,000 to 95,000 clones, around 84% seen once. Germline CDR1 SGHRS, CDR2 YFSETQ. V dropped 4 bases and J dropped 3 bases, with 14 bases sitting between them. This CDR3 comprises 14 residues. The sequencing sample was made of peripheral blood. This receptor was identified in a woman between 50 and 59 years old with acute or convalescent COVID-19. The chain is built from TRBV5-1 and TRBJ2-7, with D tentatively TRBD1 (6 bases). The CDR3: CASSTDSSYYEQYF. The DNA of the CDR3 is TGCGCCAGCAGCACGGACAGCTCTTACTACGAGCAGTACTTC.